What follows are 3 T cell receptor beta chains derived from one specimen sequenced in a study of shared clonotypes between healthy human individuals (dated by TCRdb to 2020 to 2022). CD8 naive samples consisted of CD45RO-negative cells that were positively selected for CCR7, yielding a CD45RA+CCR7+ population without TemRA cells. Preparation of the library involved the immunoSEQ multiplex PCR assay. What TCRdb holds here is the immuneACCESS table cut down to in-frame rearrangements. Part of the clones is not present; checked against another copy, under half of the missing clones reflect an unresolved V gene, and the others are unexplained. The sample table shows around 2,000,000 clones, and about 95% are seen once. The ten top clones hold 1% to 1.5% of the sample. Sequences were obtained from naive CD8+ T cells sorted from blood. What the cell subset or site label conveys for this sample: CD45RA+CCR7+. These TCRs come from a man between 18 and 35 years old in good health.

This chain connects TRBV7-2 to TRBJ2-3; 9 positions match TRBD2. Germline V CDR1 and CDR2: SGHTA, FQGNSA. J gave up 2 bases and V 3 bases, and 6 bases lay outside the gene matches. CDR3 length: 16 residues. For the CDR3, the DNA is TGTGCCAGCAGCTTCTTAGCGGGAGTGGTCACAGATACGCAGTATTTT. Protein sequence: CASSFLAGVVTDTQYF.

Turning to this clone: This specimen includes other DNA sequences encoding the same CDR3. The V call is TRBV6-5, the J call TRBJ2-3; perhaps TRBD2 as D (5 bases). The CDR3 sequence is 14 residues long. CDR1 is MNHEY, CDR2 SVGAGI, per germline. V lost 2 bases to trimming and J lost 0 bases, with 6 bases between them. In nucleotides, the CDR3 is TGTGCCAGCAGTTACGGCGGGAGCACAGATACGCAGTATTTT. It codes for CASSYGGSTDTQYF.

The V gene is TRBV4-1, the J gene TRBJ2-7; possibly TRBD2 for D (5 bases). The CDR3 runs 15 residues. From germline, CDR1 is MGHRA and CDR2 YSYEKL. With 1 base removed from V and 2 bases from J, the gap between germline ends came to 12 bases. The CDR3 coding sequence is TGCGCCAGCAGCCAAGCCGTCAGCGGTACCTACGAGCAGTACTTC. It encodes CASSQAVSGTYEQYF.